The present T cell receptor beta chain was sequenced within a study of shared clonotypes between healthy human individuals. Profiling relied on immunoSEQ multiplex PCR, and the TCRdb table lists in-frame clones only, not all of them. The repertoire consists of roughly 410,000 clones, with 90% to 97% occurring once and the leading ten covering around 0.32%. Trimming removed 8 bases from V and 6 bases from J, with 14 bases in between. The CDR3 covers 13 residues. The germline CDR1 and CDR2 sequences are MDHEN and SYDVKM. The origin of this receptor is a man aged 25 to 45 in good health. The specimen was memory CD8+ T cells sorted from blood. Subset here: CD45RO+ cells pooled with CCR7-negative TemRA cells. The chain carries TRBV28 and TRBJ1-5, with D possibly TRBD1 on 6 matching bases. The CDR3 region is CASGGPVGQPQHF. The CDR3 DNA reads as TGTGCCAGCGGGGGCCCGGTGGGTCAGCCCCAGCATTTT.